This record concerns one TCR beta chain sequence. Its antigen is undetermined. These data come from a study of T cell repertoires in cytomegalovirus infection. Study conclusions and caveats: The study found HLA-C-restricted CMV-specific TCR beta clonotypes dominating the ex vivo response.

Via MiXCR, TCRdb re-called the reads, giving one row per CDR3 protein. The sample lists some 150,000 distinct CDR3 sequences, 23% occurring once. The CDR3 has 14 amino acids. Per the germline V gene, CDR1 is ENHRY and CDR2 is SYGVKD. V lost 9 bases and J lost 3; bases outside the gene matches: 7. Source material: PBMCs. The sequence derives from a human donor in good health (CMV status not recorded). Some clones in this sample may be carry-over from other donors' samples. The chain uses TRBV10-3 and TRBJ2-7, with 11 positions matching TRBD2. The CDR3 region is CAIRPGLADYEQYF. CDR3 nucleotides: TGTGCCATTAGACCGGGACTAGCGGACTACGAGCAGTACTTC.